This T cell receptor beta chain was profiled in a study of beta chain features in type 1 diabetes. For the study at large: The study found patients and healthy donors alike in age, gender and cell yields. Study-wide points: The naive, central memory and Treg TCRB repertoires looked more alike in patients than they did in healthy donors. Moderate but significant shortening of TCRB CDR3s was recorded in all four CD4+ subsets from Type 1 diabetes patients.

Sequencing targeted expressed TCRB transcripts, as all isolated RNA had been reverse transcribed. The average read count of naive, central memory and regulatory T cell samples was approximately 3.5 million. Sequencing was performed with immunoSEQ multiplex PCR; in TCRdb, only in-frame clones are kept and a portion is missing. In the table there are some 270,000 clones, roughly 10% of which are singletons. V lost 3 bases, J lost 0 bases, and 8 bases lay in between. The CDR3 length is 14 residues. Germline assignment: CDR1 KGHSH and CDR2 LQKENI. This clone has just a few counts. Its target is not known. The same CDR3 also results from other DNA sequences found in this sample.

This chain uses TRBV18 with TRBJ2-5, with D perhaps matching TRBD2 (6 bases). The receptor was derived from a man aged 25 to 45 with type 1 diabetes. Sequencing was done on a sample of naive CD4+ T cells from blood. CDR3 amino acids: CASSPSGNQETQYF. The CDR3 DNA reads TGTGCCAGCTCACCTAGCGGCAACCAAGAGACCCAGTACTTC.